This T cell receptor beta chain was profiled in a study of blood T cells in healthy people across ages. Across the whole study: Through template switching, about one barcoded beta molecule was captured per two T cells, as measured in model experiments. Study-wide points: Among T cells, TCR beta diversity per million cells dropped roughly linearly as age rose.

Each donor's blood draw was 8.5 to 10 milliliters of peripheral blood. There are a few counts of this clonotype. The antigen is not known. A J-beta primer mix and a sample-barcoded 5' primer were used in a second PCR of roughly 7 to 12 cycles. Template switching added a 12-random-nucleotide identifier to every cDNA molecule. TCRdb re-called the 5' RACE reads with MiXCR, one entry per CDR3 protein. The repertoire consists of around 1,700,000 distinct CDR3 sequences, with 28% occurring once and the leading ten covering 7.7%. V was shortened by 1 base and J by 2 bases, with 12 bases between the two germline ends. Germline V gives CDR1 MDHEN, CDR2 SYDVKM. This CDR3 is 15 amino acids long.

The clonotype comes from a woman aged 25 to 45 in good health. Sequenced: blood. V and J are TRBV28 and TRBJ2-7; D is uncertain. For the CDR3, the DNA is TGTGCCAGCAGTTTATCCCTGGCGGCCCCCTACGAGCAGTACTTC. Its protein is CASSLSLAAPYEQYF.